This T cell receptor beta chain was profiled in a study of blood T cell repertoires in COVID-19. In the study overall: PBMCs, B-cell-depleted T cells, or T cells provided the cDNA or gDNA that made up the material.

In the original analysis: Using reference gene primer amplification, nucleated cell counts were estimated. Sequencing used immunoSEQ multiplex PCR; TCRdb keeps in-frame clones, though not all of them. Clonal size and the V and J genes are those of that table, whereas D and trimming came from the DNA. The sample holds roughly 120,000 clones, over 70% seen once. The CDR3 sequence is 12 residues long. V lost 4 bases and J 6 bases, leaving 10 bases between the germline ends. Germline CDR1 SGHNT, CDR2 YYREEE (reference sequence). The chain has TRBV5-4 and TRBJ1-2; TRBD1 is a possible D gene (6 bases). The TCR was taken from a woman aged 70-85 years with acute or convalescent COVID-19. Sequencing was carried out using peripheral blood. The CDR3 DNA follows: TGTGCCAGCAGCGGCTACAGGGATGGCTACACCTTC. Amino acids: CASSGYRDGYTF.